The 10 T cell receptor beta chains below come from one sample, sequenced in a study of blood T cell repertoires in COVID-19. Data came from immunoSEQ multiplex PCR; TCRdb stores just in-frame clones and leaves some out. The sample holds 88,000 or so clones, 75% to 90% seen once. Sequences were obtained from peripheral blood. These receptors all come from a man aged 55 to 70 with acute or convalescent COVID-19.

This rearrangement joins TRBV27 to TRBJ2-6, with D maybe TRBD2 (6 bases). The CDR3 loop spans 15 amino acids. CDR1 is MNHEY and CDR2 is SMNVEV in the germline V gene (reference sequence). The V end was cut by 10 bases, the J end by 1 base, with 14 bases between. The CDR3 sequence is CATGTVGSGANVLTF. CDR3 DNA sequence: TGTGCCACCGGGACTGTCGGGTCTGGGGCCAACGTCCTGACTTTC.

V and J are TRBV7-2 and TRBJ2-3; possible D gene TRBD2, 5 bases. The CDR3 has 15 residues. Trimming took 2 bases from V and 2 from J, leaving 11 bases between them. The germline V gene encodes CDR1 SGHTA and CDR2 FQGNSA. The CDR3 reads CASSLRRKLTDTQYF. The CDR3 DNA follows: TGTGCCAGCAGCTTAAGGAGGAAACTCACAGATACGCAGTATTTT.

CDR3: CAGSLSGAGETQYF. CDR3 DNA sequence: TGCGCCGGGTCCCTTAGCGGGGCGGGAGAGACCCAGTACTTC. The J gene is TRBJ2-5, the V gene TRBV5-1; TRBD2 matches 8 bases. V was pared by 10 bases and J by 4 bases, with 12 bases of the junction left unmatched. Germline CDR1 reads SGHRS; CDR2 reads YFSETQ. The CDR3 is 14 amino acids.

The chain recombines TRBV9 with TRBJ2-7, with 8 bases that match TRBD2. With 3 bases clipped from V and 2 bases from J, the junction kept 19 bases outside the gene matches. This CDR3 is built from 19 residues. Germline loops: CDR1 SGDLS, CDR2 YYNGEE. The CDR3 loop is CASSASPGGGSGTTYEQYF. Written as DNA, the CDR3 is TGTGCCAGCAGCGCTAGCCCGGGCGGGGGTAGCGGGACGACCTACGAGCAGTACTTC.

The CDR3 region has the DNA TGTGCCAGCAGTTACCCTTCGATGGGCAGGATGACCTACGAGCAGTACTTC. Protein product: CASSYPSMGRMTYEQYF. The chain recombines TRBV6-2 or TRBV6-3 with TRBJ2-7; D is undetermined. CDR1 is MNHEY and CDR2 is SVGEGT in the germline V gene. This CDR3 spans 17 amino acids. Trimming shortened V by 2 bases and J by 2 bases, and 19 bases separated the two germline ends.

The V and J genes are TRBV3-1 (or the pseudogene TRBV3-2) and TRBJ2-5; 9 nucleotides line up with TRBD1. Germline trimming cut 4 bases from V and 5 bases from J; bases unmatched to any gene: 8. This CDR3 is 15 amino acids long. CDR1 and CDR2 (germline): LGHDT, YNNKEL (reference sequence). CDR3 nucleotides: TGTGCCAGCAGCCTCCGACAGGGGGTACGGGAGACCCAGTACTTC. Its protein product is CASSLRQGVRETQYF.

V usage is TRBV6-2 or TRBV6-3 and J usage is TRBJ1-2; TRBD1 is a possible D gene (5 bases). Germline assignment: CDR1 MNHEY and CDR2 SVGEGT. V was shortened by 5 bases and J by 8 bases, with 15 bases between the two germline ends. The CDR3 runs to 13 residues. CDR3 region: CASSPIQGTGYTF. CDR3 sequence (DNA): TGTGCCAGCAGTCCAATCCAGGGTACAGGCTACACCTTC.

The J gene is TRBJ1-1, the V gene TRBV27; TRBD1 agrees at 8 bases. CDR3 length: 15 residues. Germline V CDR1 and CDR2: MNHEY, SMNVEV (reference sequence). The ends lost 4 bases at V and 1 base at J; junction bases unmatched: 5. DNA for the CDR3: TGTGCCAGCAGTTCGGACAGGGAAAGGAACACTGAAGCTTTCTTT. Its translation is CASSSDRERNTEAFF.

This clone came up once. V is TRBV9 and J is TRBJ2-3; tentatively, D is TRBD2 (7 bases). The CDR3 sequence is 17 residues long. The V end was cut by 3 bases, the J end by 0 bases, with 17 bases between. Germline V gene sequence: CDR1 SGDLS, CDR2 YYNGEE. In DNA, the CDR3 is TGTGCCAGCAGCGGAAAAGGTCGGGGGGCAAGCACAGATACGCAGTATTTT. Protein sequence: CASSGKGRGASTDTQYF.

This clone was observed once. The chain combines TRBV30 with TRBJ1-6, with D possibly matching TRBD1 (5 bases). V lost 5 bases and J 12 bases, leaving 14 bases between the germline ends. This CDR3 has 12 residues. The germline gives CDR1 GTSNPN, CDR2 SVGIG (reference sequence). The CDR3 protein is CAWEKRGEPLHF. CDR3 in DNA: TGTGCCTGGGAAAAACGGGGGGAACCCCTCCACTTT.